This TCR beta chain was captured in a study of T cell repertoires in cytomegalovirus infection. Study-wide context: Shared public TCR beta signatures pointed to both CMV infection and a matching HLA type.

TCRdb re-derived calls from the reads in MiXCR, one entry per CDR3 protein. The table lists around 530,000 distinct CDR3 sequences, about 26% of them singletons. Germline CDR1 reads SGHTA; CDR2 reads FQGNSA. V dropped 2 bases and J dropped 3 bases, with 14 bases sitting between them. The CDR3 has 15 residues. Points from the study as a whole: CMV carriers with the relevant HLA were identified by cumulative public TCR beta family frequency. In two of eight donors, the top clonotype was HLA-C-restricted CMV-specific.

This clonotype was observed many times. Its antigen is still unknown. The sequenced sample was PBMCs. The clonotype was recovered from a human donor in good health (CMV status not recorded). Some clones in this sample may be carry-over from other donors' samples. V and J are TRBV7-2 and TRBJ2-7; D call uncertain. The chain's CDR3 is CASSLSAVSSYEQYF. CDR3 DNA: TGTGCCAGCAGCTTATCCGCCGTTTCTAGCTACGAGCAGTACTTC. The whole variable domain, remainder taken from reference TRBV7-2 and TRBJ2-7, is GAGVSQSPSNKVTEKGKDVELRCDPISGHTALYWYRQSLGQGLEFLIYFQGNSAPDKSGLPSDRFSAERTGGSVSTLTIQRTQQEDSAVYLCASSLSAVSSYEQYFGPGTRLTVT.